This T cell receptor beta chain stems from a study of shared clonotypes between healthy human individuals. Study-level findings and limits: For naive CD4 cells, around 5.1% of clonotypes were shared across four donors. In general, naive subsets displayed greater estimated richness than memory subsets did.

Comment on this clone: The antigen is unknown.

The CDR3 has 16 residues. V was pared by 4 bases and J by 4 bases, with 18 bases between. The V gene's germline CDR1 is MNHEY and CDR2 SMNVEV (reference sequence). In the naive CD8 group, cells lacked CD45RO and were positively selected for CCR7, so terminally differentiated effector memory CD45RA+ cells were left out. Clones were sequenced by immunoSEQ multiplex PCR, and TCRdb holds only the in-frame ones, with some missing. The sample shows fewer than 850,000 clones, 95% to 97% of them seen only once. The chain links TRBV27 to TRBJ2-3; possible D gene TRBD1, 5 bases. The receptor's source is a man aged 30 to 39 in good health. Source material: naive CD8+ T cells sorted from blood. The CDR3 region is CASSWAGQRFPDTQYF. CDR3 DNA sequence: TGTGCCAGCAGTTGGGCCGGACAACGCTTTCCAGATACGCAGTATTTT.